Listed below are T cell receptor beta chains from one sample, sequenced in a study of CD8 T cells in ankylosing spondylitis. TCRdb recomputed calls from the 5' RACE reads with MiXCR, one row per CDR3 protein. The profile shows about 330,000 distinct CDR3 sequences, around 7.6% of them singletons. Sequences were obtained from blood, either unsorted or a sorted T cell fraction (not recorded which). The receptors shown here come from a male donor with ankylosing spondylitis. CDR3s include the opening cysteine and the closing phenylalanine or tryptophan. D genes are given only for firm matches. Where a row states a size, it is once, few, many or the class of an expanded clone; other rows omit it.

clone_size,v_call,d_call,j_call,cdr3_nt,cdr3_aa
many,TRBV10-3,TRBD2,TRBJ2-2,TGTGCCATCAGTGAGGGACTAGCGGGAGCGGGCACCGGGGAGCTGTTTTTT,CAISEGLAGAGTGELFF
many,TRBV29-1,NA,TRBJ2-5,TGCAGCGTTCGCCGACAGTCGGCTTGGGAGACCCAGTACTTC,CSVRRQSAWETQYF
few,TRBV5-1,TRBD2,TRBJ2-1,TGCGCCAGCAGCTTAATAGGACTAGCGTCTTACAATGAGCAGTTCTTC,CASSLIGLASYNEQFF
few,TRBV15,TRBD2,TRBJ2-7,TGTGCCACCAGCAGGCAAGGGACCCGGACTAGCGGGGCCTACGAGCAGTACTTC,CATSRQGTRTSGAYEQYF
NA,TRBV5-1,TRBD2,TRBJ2-1,TGCGCCAGCAGCTTGGATCGGACTAGCTATGAGCAGTTCTTC,CASSLDRTSYEQFF
NA,TRBV29-1,TRBD1,TRBJ1-1,TGCGGCGTTCAAGGAGACAGACAGGGGGGCACTGAAGCTTTCTTT,CGVQGDRQGGTEAFF
few,TRBV4-1,NA,TRBJ2-7,TGCGCCAGCAGCCAATCCGGCCCCTTCGACGAGCAGTACTTC,CASSQSGPFDEQYF
NA,TRBV27,TRBD1,TRBJ2-2,TGTGCCAGCAGTCTTGACAGGGGTGACACCGGGGAGCTGTTTTTT,CASSLDRGDTGELFF
few,TRBV6-1,TRBD1,TRBJ2-1,TGTGCCAGCATCAGAGACAGGGTCGGCAATGAGCAGTTCTTC,CASIRDRVGNEQFF
few,TRBV29-1,TRBD2,TRBJ2-7,TGCAGCGTTGGTCAGGGACTAGCGGGGAGTTACGAGCAGTACTTC,CSVGQGLAGSYEQYF
NA,TRBV20-1,TRBD2,TRBJ2-1,TGCAGTGCTCCCCAGAAGGGACTAGCCGCTGAGCAGTTCTTC,CSAPQKGLAAEQFF
few,TRBV7-8,NA,TRBJ1-2,TGTGCCAGCAGCCTGGGCCGCACGGGGGTCTATGGCTACACCTTC,CASSLGRTGVYGYTF
many,TRBV18,TRBD1,TRBJ1-6,TGTGCCAGCTCACTGGCCCCAGGGGGTCAATCACCCCTCCACTTT,CASSLAPGGQSPLHF
NA,TRBV4-2,TRBD2,TRBJ2-7,TGTGCCAGCAGCCAAGCGGGCGGGAGCTACGAGCAGTACTTC,CASSQAGGSYEQYF
few,TRBV7-2,TRBD1,TRBJ2-5,TGTGCCAGCAGCTTACAGGGGGCTCAAGAGACCCAGTACTTC,CASSLQGAQETQYF
many,TRBV4-3,NA,TRBJ2-7,TGCGCCAGCAGCCAAGATTGGTCTGGCACATTCTACGAGCAGTACTTC,CASSQDWSGTFYEQYF
many,TRBV4-1,TRBD2,TRBJ2-2,TGCGCCAGCAGCTTTCGGGGGGCCGGGGAGCTGTTTTTT,CASSFRGAGELFF
NA,TRBV12-3/TRBV12-4,NA,TRBJ2-7,TGTGCCAGCAGTTCCCGGGACACCGGCGTTTACGAGCAGTACTTC,CASSSRDTGVYEQYF